This T cell receptor (beta chain) is drawn from a study of T-cell memory formation after mild COVID-19. General study points: Within pre-infection memory, some responding clones were found, suggesting cross-reactive memory joined.

TCRdb itself ran the 5' RACE reads through MiXCR, one entry per CDR3 protein. Seen here are around 400,000 distinct CDR3 sequences, approximately 24% observed once, and the top ten hold about 8.7%. V lost 6 bases to trimming and J lost 7 bases; unmatched junction nucleotides: 13. The CDR3 loop spans 15 amino acids. This clonotype was observed a few times. Its target is unknown. Sequencing was performed on PBMCs or a T cell subset sorted from them (not recorded which). This rearrangement joins TRBV12-3 or TRBV12-4 to TRBJ2-5; 8 positions match TRBD2. The source of this sequence is an adult woman who had mild COVID-19 (a few samples of this study predate the infection). Cell type and time point are not known. CDR3: CASSLAERGIGTQYF. The CDR3 region has the DNA TGTGCCAGCAGCCTTGCGGAGCGGGGGATCGGGACCCAGTACTTC.